Below are 17 T cell receptor beta chains sequenced from a single sample in a study of cytomegalovirus exposure and HLA in healthy donors. The PCR made use of 60 Vbeta and 13 Jbeta primers. Sequenced by immunoSEQ multiplex PCR; TCRdb stores in-frame clones only, minus some. Among over 100,000 clones listed, 73% were seen once. The sample taken for sequencing was PBMCs. Source of these receptors: a man aged 35 to 55 in good health and CMV-seronegative.

The V and J genes are TRBV5-1 and TRBJ2-5, with D unclear. The DNA end favors TRBJ2-7, so the J call may be wrong. Germline CDR1 is SGHRS and CDR2 is YFSETQ. CDR3 length: 15 amino acids. The CDR3 is CASSLEEPRFSEQYF. For the CDR3, the DNA is TGCGCCAGCAGCTTGGAGGAACCGAGATTCAGCGAGCAGTACTTC.

The rearrangement links TRBV7-9 to TRBJ1-2, with TRBD1 matching 7 bases. The CDR3 has 13 residues. Germline V gene sequence: CDR1 SEHNR, CDR2 FQNEAQ (reference sequence). The J segment lost 5 bases and the V segment lost 4 bases, leaving 4 bases of the junction unmatched. The CDR3 is CASSSDREYGYTF. The CDR3 DNA reads as TGTGCCAGCAGCTCAGACAGGGAGTATGGCTACACCTTC.

The chain joins TRBV7-8 to TRBJ1-6, with D perhaps TRBD1 (6 bases). The CDR3 covers 14 residues. CDR1 and CDR2 (germline): SGHVS, FQNEAQ. Trimming stripped 4 bases from V and 8 bases from J, with 12 bases between. The CDR3: CASSSGQQDSPLHF. CDR3 nucleotide sequence: TGTGCCAGCAGCTCCGGACAGCAGGATTCACCCCTCCACTTT. The full variable domain, with the rest looked up from reference TRBV7-8 and TRBJ1-6, is GAGVSQSPRYKVAKRGQDVALRCDPISGHVSLFWYQQALGQGPEFLTYFQNEAQLDKSGLPSDRFFAERPEGSVSTLKIQRTQQEDSAVYLCASSSGQQDSPLHFGNGTRLTVT.

The J gene is TRBJ2-3, the V gene TRBV14, with 9 positions matching TRBD2. With V trimmed by 1 base and J by 6 bases, 8 bases remained unmatched. The CDR3 contains 16 residues. Germline CDR1 SGHDN, CDR2 FVKESK. The CDR3 sequence is CASSQVSAGGPDTQYF. For the CDR3, the DNA is TGTGCCAGCAGCCAAGTCTCAGCGGGGGGCCCGGATACGCAGTATTTT.

J is TRBJ1-5 and V is TRBV27; a possible D gene is TRBD1 (6 bases). The CDR3 has 15 amino acids. CDR1 and CDR2 from the germline V gene are MNHEY and SMNVEV (reference sequence). The germline V and J ends were trimmed by 1 base and 6 bases, with 13 bases remaining between them. The CDR3 region has the DNA TGTGCCAGCAGTTTATTACAGGGTCGGAGTCAGCCCCAGCATTTT. Its protein is CASSLLQGRSQPQHF.

Notes on this clone: This CDR3 is also generated by other DNA sequences in the sample. The DNA of the CDR3 is TGTGCCAGCAGTTACTCGGGGGGTCGCTACGAGCAGTACTTC. Translation gives CASSYSGGRYEQYF. The chain employs TRBV6-5 and TRBJ2-7, with a weak D call TRBD2 (6 bases). The CDR3 spans 14 residues. Germline V lookup: CDR1 MNHEY, CDR2 SVGAGI. The V and J ends lost 0 bases and 3 bases respectively, with 9 bases between them.

The genes are TRBV5-4 and TRBJ2-7, with no clear D. V lost 0 bases and J 0 bases, leaving 10 bases between the germline ends. The CDR3 consists of 15 residues. In germline, CDR1 is SGHNT, CDR2 YYREEE (reference sequence). CDR3 region: CASSLANLGSYEQYF. The CDR3 DNA reads TGTGCCAGCAGCTTGGCCAATCTAGGCTCCTACGAGCAGTACTTC.

The chain has TRBV18 and TRBJ1-5; D gene uncertain. The CDR3 loop spans 15 amino acids. V was clipped by 10 bases and J by 1 base, with 17 bases between them. Germline-derived CDR1 and CDR2 are KGHSH and LQKENI. CDR3 in amino acids: CATQLLPGSNQPQHF. The DNA of the CDR3 is TGTGCCACACAGCTACTTCCGGGGAGCAATCAGCCCCAGCATTTT. Together with reference TRBV18 and TRBJ1-5, the CDR3 gives the full variable domain: NAGVMQNPRHLVRRRGQEARLRCSPMKGHSHVYWYRQLPEEGLKFMVYLQKENIIDESGMPKERFSAEFPKEGPSILRIQQVVRGDSAAYFCATQLLPGSNQPQHFGDGTRLSIL.

This chain links TRBV4-1 with TRBJ2-7, with D possibly being TRBD1 (6 bases). CDR1 and CDR2 (germline): MGHRA, YSYEKL. This CDR3 contains 14 residues. V dropped 2 bases and J dropped 3 bases, with 11 bases sitting between them. This chain's CDR3 is CASSQIRDNYEQYF. CDR3 DNA sequence: TGCGCCAGCAGCCAAATCCGGGACAACTACGAGCAGTACTTC.

Here the CDR3 DNA reads TGCGCCAGCAGCCGCGCCGGGACAGGGGGTGGCTACACCTTC. Translated: CASSRAGTGGGYTF. The gene calls are TRBV4-3 and TRBJ1-2; 11 nucleotides align to TRBD1. Germline lookup yields CDR1 LGHNA and CDR2 YSLEER. The CDR3 runs to 14 residues. With 4 bases clipped from V and 7 bases from J, the junction kept 5 bases outside the gene matches.

The rearrangement joins TRBV13 to TRBJ2-3; the D gene is possibly TRBD2 (7 bases). From germline, CDR1 is PRHDT and CDR2 FYEKMQ (reference sequence). The CDR3 is made up of 15 amino acids. Trimming removed 5 bases from V and 3 bases from J, with 15 bases in between. CDR3 amino acids: CASSDIGGVTDTQYF. The CDR3 DNA follows: TGTGCCAGCAGCGACATAGGGGGGGTAACAGATACGCAGTATTTT.

In its sample, this clone was seen once. The V call is TRBV7-9, the J call TRBJ2-5; 10 bases align to TRBD2. Germline CDR1 SEHNR, CDR2 FQNEAQ (reference sequence). Germline trimming cut 1 base from V and 4 bases from J; bases unmatched to any gene: 9. The CDR3 loop spans 17 amino acids. The CDR3: CASSLGSSGGLGETQYF. CDR3 in DNA: TGTGCCAGCAGCTTAGGATCTAGCGGGGGCCTGGGAGAGACCCAGTACTTC.

This chain links TRBV4-1 with TRBJ2-7; D might be TRBD1 (5 bases). The germline V and J ends were trimmed by 2 bases and 3 bases, with 8 bases remaining between them. This CDR3 is 13 amino acids long. CDR1 and CDR2 from the germline V gene are MGHRA and YSYEKL. As DNA, the CDR3 is TGCGCCAGCAGCCAAACAGGAATCTACGAGCAGTACTTC. Translating it yields CASSQTGIYEQYF.

The chain uses TRBV2 and TRBJ2-1; 8 nucleotides agree with TRBD2. V lost 5 bases and J lost 15; bases outside the gene matches: 9. CDR3 size: 12 residues. The germline V gene encodes CDR1 SNHLY and CDR2 FYNNEI. DNA for the CDR3: TGTGCCAGCAGTTTAGCGGGGCTAGATCCGTTCTTC. Translation gives CASSLAGLDPFF. Looking up the rest from reference TRBV2 and TRBJ2-1 gives the full variable domain: EPEVTQTPSHQVTQMGQEVILRCVPISNHLYFYWYRQILGQKVEFLVSFYNNEISEKSEIFDDQFSVERPDGSNFTLKIRSTKLEDSAMYFCASSLAGLDPFFGPGTRLTVL.

As regards this clone: The same CDR3 can be traced to other DNA sequences in this sample. The chain uses TRBV4-1 and TRBJ1-5; 10 bases fit TRBD1. The CDR3 loop spans 14 amino acids. Germline loops: CDR1 MGHRA, CDR2 YSYEKL. With 5 bases clipped from V and 5 bases from J, the junction kept 3 bases outside the gene matches. For the CDR3, the DNA is TGCGCCAGCAGCTTAGGACAGGGGGATCAGCCCCAGCATTTT. It yields the protein CASSLGQGDQPQHF.

This clone was seen only a few times. The rearrangement links TRBV5-1 to TRBJ2-5, with D tentatively TRBD2 (6 bases). The germline V and J ends were trimmed by 5 bases and 4 bases, with 15 bases remaining between them. Germline V gives CDR1 SGHRS, CDR2 YFSETQ. CDR3 length: 14 amino acids. CDR3 DNA sequence: TGCGCCAGCAGTTCCCCGCGGGGCGGAGAGACCCAGTACTTC. Protein: CASSSPRGGETQYF.

Only a few counts were recorded for this clone. V is TRBV5-6 and J is TRBJ2-7; the D is unclear. Per germline, CDR1 SGHDT and CDR2 YYEEEE. Trimming took 4 bases from V and 7 from J, leaving 9 bases between them. This CDR3 has 11 residues. In DNA, the CDR3 is TGTGCCAGCAGCGTTGGGCGAGAGCAGTACTTC. It yields the protein CASSVGREQYF.